This entry is about one TCR beta chain. The antigen is not known. This specimen comes from a study of persistence of HIV-infected CD4 T cells. This CDR3 is built from 13 residues. V gave up 4 bases and J gave up 4 bases, with 10 bases separating them. Germline CDR1 and CDR2: WSHSY and SAAADI. Study outcomes and limitations: Compared with CD3/CD28-stimulated cells, CMV- and Gag-responding cells showed lower TCRbeta richness.

Overlapping HIV-1 Gag 15-mer peptides at 0.85 to 1 ug per peptide per mL were used. CD4+ T cells upregulating both CD40 ligand and CD69 were sorted as responding cells. Sequencing used immunoSEQ version 4 in survey mode. Sequencing used immunoSEQ multiplex PCR; TCRdb keeps in-frame clones, though not all of them. The repertoire holds approximately 25,000 clones, around two thirds seen once, with around 1.9% in the top ten. Source: CD4+ T cells sorted from PBMCs after roughly 18-hour stimulation, taken from a patient who received antiretroviral therapy. This TCR was sampled from an adult man with HIV who was CMV-seropositive. The rearrangement links TRBV10-2 to TRBJ1-1; a weak D match, TRBD1 (6 bases). This CDR3 is CASSGQGFTEAFF. The CDR3 DNA reads as TGCGCCAGCAGTGGGCAGGGGTTCACTGAAGCTTTCTTT.